This record covers a single T cell receptor beta chain. The data stem from a study of PD-L1 blockade in urothelial cancer. Turning to the study itself: Beginning in the mid-2010s, patients received atezolizumab, given as 1,200 mg intravenously every 3 weeks.

V lost 5 bases to trimming and J lost 4 bases; unmatched junction nucleotides: 2. Germline CDR1 is SEHNR and CDR2 is FQNEAQ (reference sequence). The CDR3 runs to 13 residues. Pretreatment and on-treatment blood mononuclear cell samples were taken, totaling between 1 and 8 time points per patient. The data were produced by immunoSEQ multiplex PCR, yet TCRdb's version contains in-frame clones alone and is incomplete. The sample has some 40,000 clones; 82% are singletons. The rearrangement joins TRBV7-9 to TRBJ2-3; 8 positions agree with TRBD2. The sequences come from PBMCs, collected around atezolizumab (anti-PD-L1) treatment. The receptor was derived from a man between 60 and 70 years old with urothelial cancer. The CDR3 sequence is CASSPGGPDTQYF. CDR3 DNA: TGTGCCAGCAGCCCGGGGGGGCCAGATACGCAGTATTTT.